This T cell receptor (beta chain) emerged from a study of T-cell reconstitution after alpha-beta-depleted transplantation in children. This clonotype was counted ten times or more. Using unique molecular identifiers, the investigators prepared the TCRbeta library. Using its own MiXCR run on the PCR reads, TCRdb lists one record per CDR3 protein. The top ten clones hold approximately 7.9% of a sample with fewer than 130,000 distinct CDR3 sequences, around 10% of them seen once. The source material was PBMCs from the stem cell graft donor, sampled from the stem cell graft. The clonotype was recovered from a human donor who donated a stem cell graft to a child with acute lymphoblastic leukemia.

CDR3 region: CASSSPGLSGNTIYF. CDR3 bases: TGTGCCAGCAGCTCCCCCGGCCTCTCTGGAAACACCATATATTTT. The genes are TRBV7-2 and TRBJ1-3; no reliable D call. Germline V lookup: CDR1 SGHTA, CDR2 FQGNSA. The length of the CDR3 is 15 residues. With 4 bases removed from V and 0 bases from J, the gap between germline ends came to 10 bases. Full variable domain (rest looked up from reference TRBV7-2 and TRBJ1-3): GAGVSQSPSNKVTEKGKDVELRCDPISGHTALYWYRQSLGQGLEFLIYFQGNSAPDKSGLPSDRFSAERTGGSVSTLTIQRTQQEDSAVYLCASSSPGLSGNTIYFGEGSWLTVV.